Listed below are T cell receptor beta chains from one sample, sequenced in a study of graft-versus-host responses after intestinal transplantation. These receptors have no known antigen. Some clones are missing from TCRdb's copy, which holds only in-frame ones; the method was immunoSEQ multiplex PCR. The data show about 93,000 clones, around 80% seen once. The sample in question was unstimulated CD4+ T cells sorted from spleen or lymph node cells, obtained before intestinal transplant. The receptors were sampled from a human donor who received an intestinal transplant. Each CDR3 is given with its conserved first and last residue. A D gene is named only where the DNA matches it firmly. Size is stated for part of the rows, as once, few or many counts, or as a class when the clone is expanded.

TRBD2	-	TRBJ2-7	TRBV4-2	CASSQDGGWGAGAGEQYF	TGTGCCAGCAGCCAAGATGGGGGGTGGGGAGCGGGAGCAGGCGAGCAGTACTTC
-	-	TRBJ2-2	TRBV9	CASSVGARQGAGELFF	TGTGCCAGCAGCGTAGGGGCCCGACAAGGCGCCGGGGAGCTGTTTTTT
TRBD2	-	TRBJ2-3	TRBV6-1	CASRDRFRGGDTQYF	TGTGCCAGCAGGGACCGATTTCGGGGGGGAGATACGCAGTATTTT
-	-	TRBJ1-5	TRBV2	CASSRSRGNQPQHF	TGTGCCAGCAGCCGGTCCCGCGGCAATCAGCCCCAGCATTTT
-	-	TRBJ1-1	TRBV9	CASSVSGINTEAFF	TGTGCCAGCAGCGTCTCAGGGATCAATACTGAAGCTTTCTTT
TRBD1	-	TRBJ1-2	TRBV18	CASSPDREDGYTF	TGTGCCAGCTCACCAGACAGGGAAGATGGCTACACCTTC
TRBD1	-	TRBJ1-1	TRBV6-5	CASTDRGRGAFF	TGTGCCAGCACCGACAGGGGGCGCGGAGCTTTCTTT
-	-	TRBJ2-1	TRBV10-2	CASSGGRGAYNEQFF	TGCGCCAGCAGTGGTGGGCGGGGAGCCTACAATGAGCAGTTCTTC
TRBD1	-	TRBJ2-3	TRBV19	CASSRDRGRPEADTQYF	TGTGCCAGTAGCCGGGACAGGGGGCGCCCGGAGGCAGATACGCAGTATTTT
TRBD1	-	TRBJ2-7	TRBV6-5	CASSTRTGRYYEQYF	TGTGCCAGCAGTACCCGGACAGGGAGATACTACGAGCAGTACTTC
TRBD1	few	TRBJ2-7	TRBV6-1	CASSPLPGQHYEQYF	TGTGCCAGCAGTCCCCTGCCGGGACAGCACTACGAGCAGTACTTC
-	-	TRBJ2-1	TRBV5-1	CASSLRLQGNEQFF	TGCGCCAGCAGCTTGAGACTCCAAGGCAATGAGCAGTTCTTC
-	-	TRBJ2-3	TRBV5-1	CASSSAGDTQYF	TGCGCCAGCAGCTCTGCGGGAGATACGCAGTATTTT
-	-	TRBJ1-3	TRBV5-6	CASSLRRISGNTIYF	TGTGCCAGCAGCTTGAGGCGGATCTCTGGAAACACCATATATTTT
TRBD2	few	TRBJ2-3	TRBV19	CASSIERASGLQYF	TGTGCCAGTAGTATAGAGAGGGCTAGCGGCTTGCAGTATTTT
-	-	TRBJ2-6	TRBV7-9	CASSFQSGANVLTF	TGTGCCAGCAGCTTCCAATCTGGGGCCAACGTCCTGACTTTC
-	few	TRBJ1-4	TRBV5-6	CASSLAQGVGLSEKLFF	TGTGCCAGCAGCTTAGCACAGGGAGTAGGGCTGAGTGAAAAACTGTTTTTT
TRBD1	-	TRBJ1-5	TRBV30	CAWSRQGNQPQHF	TGTGCCTGGAGTCGACAGGGGAATCAGCCCCAGCATTTT
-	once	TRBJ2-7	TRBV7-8	CASSLELHEQYF	TGTGCCAGCAGCTTAGAGTTGCACGAGCAGTACTTC
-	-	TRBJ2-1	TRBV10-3	CAISGGGYNEQFF	TGTGCCATCAGTGGAGGGGGCTACAATGAGCAGTTCTTC
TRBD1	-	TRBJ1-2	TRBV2	CASSEGGRGNYGYTF	TGTGCCAGCAGTGAAGGGGGCAGGGGGAACTATGGCTACACCTTC
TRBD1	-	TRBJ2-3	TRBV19	CASSNRGTDTQYF	TGTGCCAGTAGCAACAGGGGAACAGATACGCAGTATTTT
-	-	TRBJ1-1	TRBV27	CASSYLKPPGHLEAFF	TGTGCCAGCAGTTACCTCAAGCCACCGGGACACCTTGAAGCTTTCTTT
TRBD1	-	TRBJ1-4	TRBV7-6	CASSLGQGGNEKLFF	TGTGCCAGCAGCTTAGGACAGGGCGGCAATGAAAAACTGTTTTTT
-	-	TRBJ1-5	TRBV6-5	CASTRWAGQGQPQHF	TGTGCCAGCACGCGTTGGGCAGGTCAAGGTCAGCCCCAGCATTTT
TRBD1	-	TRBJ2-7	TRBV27	CASKTGTALGSYEQYF	TGTGCCAGCAAAACCGGGACAGCACTTGGCTCCTACGAGCAGTACTTC